This passage covers 10 T cell receptor beta chains from one sample sequenced in a study of post-analysis software for immune sequencing data. The antigens these receptors bind are not known. The TCR beta cDNA libraries contained unique molecular identifiers. MiXCR was run by TCRdb on the PCR reads, yielding one entry per CDR3 protein. This sample has 740,000 or so distinct CDR3 sequences, with 53% found just once. Findings of the study overall: Patients carried roughly 5 TRBV segments more frequently than controls did, and TRBV5-6, TRBV5-1 and TRBV20-1 were among them.

The sequenced sample consisted of blood. Receptors were obtained from a girl between 10 and 17 years old with multiple sclerosis.

The chain joins TRBV29-1 to TRBJ2-7, with 9 nucleotides matching TRBD1. V shed 7 bases and J 9 bases; nucleotides not matched to a gene: 10. CDR1 is SQVTM and CDR2 is ANQGSEA in the germline V gene. This CDR3 has 12 residues. The CDR3 is CSAGQGTTGQYF. CDR3 nucleotides: TGCAGCGCCGGACAGGGGACAACGGGGCAGTACTTC.

This clonotype was detected only a few times. V and J are TRBV20-1 and TRBJ2-7, with 7 bases aligning to TRBD2. CDR1 DFQATT and CDR2 SNEGSKA come from the germline V gene (reference sequence). V was pared by 2 bases and J by 4 bases, with 11 bases of the junction left unmatched. The CDR3 sequence is 15 residues long. Here the CDR3 reads CSARPRGVIGYEQYF. In DNA form, the CDR3 reads TGCAGTGCTAGACCACGGGGGGTAATCGGGTACGAGCAGTACTTC.

The J gene is TRBJ2-1, the V gene TRBV20-1; D is undetermined. V lost 2 bases, J lost 8 bases, and 22 bases lay in between. The CDR3 sequence is 16 residues long. Germline V gene sequence: CDR1 DFQATT, CDR2 SNEGSKA (reference sequence). CDR3 region: CSARRSARGRIDEQFF. CDR3 nucleotides: TGCAGTGCTAGAAGGTCCGCCCGAGGACGAATCGATGAGCAGTTCTTC.

The chain links TRBV5-1 to TRBJ2-7; D might be TRBD2 (6 bases). The V gene's germline CDR1 is SGHRS and CDR2 YFSETQ. The CDR3 is 16 amino acids. Between the trimmed V and J ends, which lost 3 bases and 2 bases, there was a span of 18 bases. The chain's CDR3 is CASSSTLARGTYEQYF. The CDR3 bases are TGCGCCAGCAGCTCGACACTAGCCCGGGGGACCTACGAGCAGTACTTC.

The chain joins TRBV5-8 to TRBJ2-7; D might be TRBD1 (7 bases). There are 14 residues in the CDR3. Germline lookup yields CDR1 SGHTS and CDR2 YDEGEE. Between the trimmed V and J ends, which lost 4 bases and 2 bases, there was a span of 13 bases. The DNA for the CDR3 is TGTGCCAGCAGCGGGGGGACAGCTGCCTACGAGCAGTACTTC. This translates into CASSGGTAAYEQYF.

This clonotype was seen a single time. The chain joins TRBV29-1 to TRBJ1-5; 9 bases map to TRBD1. CDR1 and CDR2 (germline): SQVTM, ANQGSEA. Trimming removed 2 bases from V and 0 bases from J; junction bases left unmatched: 14. The CDR3 sequence is 19 residues long. The CDR3: CSVEHRRETGGDSNQPQHF. The DNA of the CDR3 is TGCAGCGTTGAACACCGCCGGGAGACAGGGGGGGATAGCAATCAGCCCCAGCATTTT.

The chain combines TRBV7-9 with TRBJ2-4, with D maybe TRBD1 (5 bases). The CDR3 extends over 13 amino acids. Deletions cut 4 bases from V and 9 bases from J, with 13 bases between. Germline V gene lookup returns CDR1 SEHNR and CDR2 FQNEAQ (reference sequence). In DNA, the CDR3 is TGTGCCAGCAGCTATTATCAAACAGGCATTCAGTACTTC. Translating gives CASSYYQTGIQYF.

The chain uses TRBV6-5 and TRBJ2-7; 11 bases match TRBD2. Germline V gives CDR1 MNHEY, CDR2 SVGAGI. This CDR3 spans 22 amino acids. J lost 0 bases, V lost 2 bases, and 21 bases had no gene match. CDR3 DNA sequence: TGTGCCAGCAGTTACAGGTGGGGGGTTGCGACTAGCGGGAACCCGGACTCCTACGAGCAGTACTTC. It yields the protein CASSYRWGVATSGNPDSYEQYF.

The CDR3 is CASSPAGGAGVNEQFF. Written as DNA, the CDR3 is TGTGCCAGCAGCCCAGCCGGGGGGGCGGGAGTTAATGAGCAGTTCTTC. This sequence joins TRBV13 and TRBJ2-1, with 8 bases aligning to TRBD2. The ends lost 5 bases at V and 7 bases at J; junction bases unmatched: 13. The V gene's germline CDR1 is PRHDT and CDR2 FYEKMQ (reference sequence). The CDR3 totals 16 residues.

The gene calls are TRBV29-1 and TRBJ2-5; D is perhaps TRBD2 (6 bases). Trimming pared 4 bases from V and 7 bases from J, leaving 10 bases between. The CDR3 extends over 11 amino acids. Germline V gene data show CDR1 as SQVTM and CDR2 as ANQGSEA. DNA for the CDR3: TGCAGCGTTGCGGGGACTCCGACCCAGTACTTC. Its protein is CSVAGTPTQYF.